This T cell receptor beta chain was sequenced in a study of blood T cells in healthy people across ages. Study-wide points: Compared with aged donors, long-lived donors showed fewer expanded clones, suggesting selection. Age showed a roughly linear inverse relationship with TCR beta diversity per million T cells.

A second PCR, run for about 6 to 11 cycles, used a sample-barcoded 5' primer plus a J-beta primer mix. One entry per CDR3 protein, called by TCRdb with MiXCR from the 5' RACE reads. The table lists more than 650,000 distinct CDR3 sequences, about 55% of them singletons. This clonotype came up a few times. Its antigen is not known. Looked up from germline, CDR1 is SQVTM and CDR2 is ANQGSEA. The V and J ends lost 0 bases and 10 bases respectively, with 10 bases between them. The CDR3 is 13 amino acids. A minimum of 7 million PBMCs was isolated per sample. V and J are TRBV29-1 and TRBJ1-6; no definite D call. Sequencing was performed on blood. This sequence originates from an elderly man in good health. CDR3 residues: CSVEEGGGSPLHF. The DNA of the CDR3 is TGCAGCGTTGAAGAAGGCGGCGGCTCACCCCTCCACTTT. The whole variable domain, remainder taken from reference TRBV29-1 and TRBJ1-6, is SAVISQKPSRDICQRGTSLTIQCQVDSQVTMMFWYRQQPGQSLTLIATANQGSEATYESGFVIDKFPISRPNLTFSTLTVSNMSPEDSSIYLCSVEEGGGSPLHFGNGTRLTVT.